This T cell receptor beta chain was retrieved from a study of T-cell memory formation after mild COVID-19. Study-wide findings and caveats: There were some responding clones in pre-infection memory, which suggested that cross-reactive memory had joined.

5'RACE with constant-segment primers built TCRalpha and TCRbeta cDNA libraries with UMIs. From the 5' RACE reads, TCRdb called clonotypes with MiXCR, one entry per CDR3 protein. The sample holds nearly 250,000 distinct CDR3 sequences; 15% are singletons and the top ten take approximately 2.1%. This clonotype was picked up many times. The antigen is undetermined. CDR1 and CDR2 from the germline V gene are MNHEY and SMNVEV (reference sequence). V lost 2 bases, J lost 0 bases, and 4 bases lay in between. CDR3 length: 13 residues. The sequence was obtained from an adult woman who had mild COVID-19 (a few samples of this study predate the infection). Cell type and time point are not known. The chain joins TRBV27 to TRBJ1-1; D is unclear. The sample consisted of PBMCs or a T cell subset sorted from them (not recorded which). CDR3 DNA: TGTGCCAGCAGTTTAACACTGAACACTGAAGCTTTCTTT. Its translation: CASSLTLNTEAFF.